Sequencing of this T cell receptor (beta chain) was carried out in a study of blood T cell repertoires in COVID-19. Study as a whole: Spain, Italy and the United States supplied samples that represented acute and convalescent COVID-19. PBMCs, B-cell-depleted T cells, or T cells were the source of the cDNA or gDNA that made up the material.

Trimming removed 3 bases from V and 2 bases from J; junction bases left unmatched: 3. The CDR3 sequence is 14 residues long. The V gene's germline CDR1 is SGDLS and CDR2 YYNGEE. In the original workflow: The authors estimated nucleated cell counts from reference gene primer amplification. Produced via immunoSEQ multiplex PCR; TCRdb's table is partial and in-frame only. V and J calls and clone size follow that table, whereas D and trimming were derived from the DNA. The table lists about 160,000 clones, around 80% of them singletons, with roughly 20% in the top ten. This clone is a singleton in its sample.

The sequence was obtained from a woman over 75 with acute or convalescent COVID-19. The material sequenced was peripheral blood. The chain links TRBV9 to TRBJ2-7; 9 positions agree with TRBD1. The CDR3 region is CASSGDRGAYEQYF. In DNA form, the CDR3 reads TGTGCCAGCAGCGGCGACAGGGGGGCCTACGAGCAGTACTTC. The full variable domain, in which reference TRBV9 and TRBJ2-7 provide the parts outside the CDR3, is DSGVTQTPKHLITATGQRVTLRCSPRSGDLSVYWYQQSLDQGLQFLIQYYNGEERAKGNILERFSAQQFPDLHSELNLSSLELGDSALYFCASSGDRGAYEQYFGPGTRLTVT.